Sequencing of this T cell receptor beta chain was carried out in a study of graft-versus-host responses after intestinal transplantation (dated by TCRdb to the early 2020s). Study-level background: Recipients received multivisceral, liver-intestinal, or isolated intestinal transplants. Anti-thymocyte globulin induction was given to all recipients, followed by maintenance tacrolimus and steroids for around three years. Alloreactive clones were identified by sequencing pre-transplant mixed lymphocyte reaction products and comparing them with unstimulated pre-transplant donor and recipient T cells. A cohort of 24 intestinal transplant recipients, including one retransplant, was enrolled, and 3 patients lacking pretransplant specimens were excluded. Donor T cell macrochimerism was defined as a peak of at least 4% donor T cells among recipient peripheral blood mononuclear cells. Rather than going through the commercial service, samples from a few later patients were sequenced in-house on an Illumina MiSeq and processed with MiXCR. Bulk TCR-beta CDR3 sequencing was used to track graft-versus-host and host-versus-graft alloreactive T cell clones in the graft, circulation and bone marrow after intestinal transplantation. Paper-wide results and their limitations: The relatively low number and heterogeneity of intestinal transplant patients limited the conclusions. Patients with donor T cell macrochimerism had high GvH to HvG T cell clonal ratios in their allografts. Peak levels of circulating GvH clones were associated with declines in HvG clones early after transplant. GvH clones were found in recipient bone marrow, and some of the GvH clones appeared earlier in ileal mucosa or blood, which is consistent with an intestinal mucosal origin.

To isolate intraepithelial and lamina propria lymphocytes from graft specimens, dithiothreitol, EDTA incubations and collagenase D digestion were used. Bulk TCR-beta sequencing was performed on serial intestinal graft biopsy specimens collected as late as 600 days after transplant. Deletion took 4 bases off V and 7 bases off J, with a span of 15 bases between the germline ends. The CDR3 runs 14 amino acids, cysteine and phenylalanine included. The DNA shown is the 42-base CDR3, in frame from base 1. Library generation was performed with the immunoSEQ multiplex PCR assay. High-throughput TCR-beta CDR3 sequencing of genomic DNA from most patients was performed by Adaptive Biotechnologies. As for the authors' bioinformatics: TCR sequencing data for approximately 19 patients were retrieved from Adaptive's ImmunoSEQ software; three other patients were processed with MiXCR and VDJtools. CDR3 nucleotide sequences shared between donor and recipient were removed because the origin of such sequences could not be assigned. To count as alloreactive, a clone needed at least 2-fold expansion over unstimulated cells and a minimum CFSE-low frequency of 0.002% (template counts) or 0.001% (read counts). Clones detected in sequenced pre-transplant spleen, lymph node, or MLR CFSE-low populations of the donor or recipient were defined as mappable. The cumulative frequency of alloreactive clones was calculated as a percentage of all sequences, weighted by copy number. TCRdb stores this immuneACCESS table with in-frame sequences only. Part of the clones is absent; in the studies checked, under half of the shortfall reflects unresolved V genes, and no reason is known for the rest. V and J calls and clone size are those listed in that table; D and trimming were worked out from the DNA. Within this sample are tens of thousands of clones, with roughly nine tenths of them counted one time only. The leading ten clones occupy roughly 18% of the sample.

In regard to this clone: The target of this receptor is not known. Base qualities are missing; no much larger clone stands one base away.

The receptor's source is a human patient who received an intestinal transplant, so some T cells may come from the graft donor. This chain is built from TRBV23-1 and TRBJ2-3; the D gene is perhaps TRBD2, on 7 matching bases. TRBV23-1 is designated an ORF whose function remains uncertain. The sample was ileum tissue, taken almost 210 days after intestinal transplant. CDR3 region: CASSPLGGQNTQYF. Read as DNA, the sequence is TGCGCCAGCAGTCCCTTGGGGGGGCAGAATACGCAGTATTTT.